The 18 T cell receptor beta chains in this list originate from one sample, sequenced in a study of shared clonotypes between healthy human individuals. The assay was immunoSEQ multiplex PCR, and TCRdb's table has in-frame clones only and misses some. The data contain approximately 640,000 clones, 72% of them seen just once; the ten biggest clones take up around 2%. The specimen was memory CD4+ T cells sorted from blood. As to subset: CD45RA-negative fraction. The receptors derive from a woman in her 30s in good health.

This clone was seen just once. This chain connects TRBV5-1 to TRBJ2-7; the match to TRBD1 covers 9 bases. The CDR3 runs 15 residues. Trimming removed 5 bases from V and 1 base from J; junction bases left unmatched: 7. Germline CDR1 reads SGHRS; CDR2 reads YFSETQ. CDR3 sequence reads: CASRPRTGDSYEQYF. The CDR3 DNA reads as TGCGCCAGCAGACCCCGGACAGGGGATTCCTACGAGCAGTACTTC. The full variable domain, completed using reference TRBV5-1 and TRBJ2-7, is KAGVTQTPRYLIKTRGQQVTLSCSPISGHRSVSWYQQTPGQGLQFLFEYFSETQRNKGNFPGRFSGRQFSNSRSEMNVSTLELGDSALYLCASRPRTGDSYEQYFGPGTRLTVT.

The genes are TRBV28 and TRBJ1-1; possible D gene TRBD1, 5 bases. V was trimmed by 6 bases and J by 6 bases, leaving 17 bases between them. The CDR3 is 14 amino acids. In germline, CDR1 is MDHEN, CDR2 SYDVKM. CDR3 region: CASRGSVTGAEAFF. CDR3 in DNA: TGTGCCAGCAGGGGGTCGGTGACGGGGGCTGAAGCTTTCTTT.

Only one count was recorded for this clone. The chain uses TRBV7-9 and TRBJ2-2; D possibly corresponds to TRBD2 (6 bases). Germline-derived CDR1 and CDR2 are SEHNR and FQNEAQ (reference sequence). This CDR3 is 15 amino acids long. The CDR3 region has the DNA TGTGCAACCCTTCCCGGGACTCAAAACACCGGGGAGCTGTTTTTT. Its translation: CATLPGTQNTGELFF.

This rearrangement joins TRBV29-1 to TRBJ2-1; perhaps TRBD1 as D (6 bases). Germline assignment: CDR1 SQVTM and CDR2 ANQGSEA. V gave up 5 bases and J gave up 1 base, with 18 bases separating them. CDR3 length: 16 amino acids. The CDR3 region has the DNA TGCAGCGTTACAGGGTCTTCATTAAGGTCCTACAATGAGCAGTTCTTC. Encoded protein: CSVTGSSLRSYNEQFF.

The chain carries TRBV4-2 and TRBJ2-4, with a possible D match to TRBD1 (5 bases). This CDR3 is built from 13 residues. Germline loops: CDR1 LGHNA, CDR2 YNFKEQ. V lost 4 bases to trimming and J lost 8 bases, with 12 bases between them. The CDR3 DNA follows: TGTGCCAGCAGCCCAGGACATAAGGACATTCAGTACTTC. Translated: CASSPGHKDIQYF.

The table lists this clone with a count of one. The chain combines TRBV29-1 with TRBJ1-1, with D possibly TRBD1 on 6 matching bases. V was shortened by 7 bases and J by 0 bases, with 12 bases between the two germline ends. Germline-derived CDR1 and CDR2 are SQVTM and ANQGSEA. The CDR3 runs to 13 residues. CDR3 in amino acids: CSALGDMNTEAFF. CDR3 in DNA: TGCAGCGCCCTCGGGGACATGAACACTGAAGCTTTCTTT. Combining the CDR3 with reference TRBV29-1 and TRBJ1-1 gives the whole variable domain SAVISQKPSRDICQRGTSLTIQCQVDSQVTMMFWYRQQPGQSLTLIATANQGSEATYESGFVIDKFPISRPNLTFSTLTVSNMSPEDSSIYLCSALGDMNTEAFFGQGTRLTVV.

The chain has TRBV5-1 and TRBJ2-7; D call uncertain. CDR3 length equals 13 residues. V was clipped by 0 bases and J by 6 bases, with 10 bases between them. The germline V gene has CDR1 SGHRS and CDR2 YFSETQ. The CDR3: CASSLVSLGEQYF. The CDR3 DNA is TGCGCCAGCAGCTTGGTTTCCCTAGGCGAGCAGTACTTC.

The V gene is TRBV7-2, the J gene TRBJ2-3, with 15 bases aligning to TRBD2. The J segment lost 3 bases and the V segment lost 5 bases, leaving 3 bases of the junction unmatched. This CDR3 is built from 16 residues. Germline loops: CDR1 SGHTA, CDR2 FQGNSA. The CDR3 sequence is CASSRGLAGGTDTQYF. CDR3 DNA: TGTGCCAGCAGCCGGGGACTAGCGGGAGGAACAGATACGCAGTATTTT. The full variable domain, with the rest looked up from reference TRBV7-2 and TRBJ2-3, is GAGVSQSPSNKVTEKGKDVELRCDPISGHTALYWYRQSLGQGLEFLIYFQGNSAPDKSGLPSDRFSAERTGGSVSTLTIQRTQQEDSAVYLCASSRGLAGGTDTQYFGPGTRLTVL.

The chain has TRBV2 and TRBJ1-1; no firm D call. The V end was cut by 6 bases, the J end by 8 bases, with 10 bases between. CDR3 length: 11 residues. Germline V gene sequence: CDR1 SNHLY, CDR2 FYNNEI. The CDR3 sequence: CASRAGPEAFF. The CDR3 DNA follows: TGTGCCAGCAGGGCAGGACCAGAAGCTTTCTTT.

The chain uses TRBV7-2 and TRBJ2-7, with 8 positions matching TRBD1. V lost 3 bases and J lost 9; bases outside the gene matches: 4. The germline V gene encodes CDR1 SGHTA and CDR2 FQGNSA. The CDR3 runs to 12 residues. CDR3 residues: CASSFSGQGQYF. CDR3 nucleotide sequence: TGTGCCAGCAGCTTCTCCGGACAGGGGCAGTACTTC.

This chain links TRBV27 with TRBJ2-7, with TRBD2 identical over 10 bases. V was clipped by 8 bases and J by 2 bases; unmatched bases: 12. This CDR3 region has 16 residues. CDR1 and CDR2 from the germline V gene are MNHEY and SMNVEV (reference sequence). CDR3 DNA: TGTGCCAGCGGCAACTCCGGGACTAGCGTTACCTACGAGCAGTACTTC. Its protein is CASGNSGTSVTYEQYF.

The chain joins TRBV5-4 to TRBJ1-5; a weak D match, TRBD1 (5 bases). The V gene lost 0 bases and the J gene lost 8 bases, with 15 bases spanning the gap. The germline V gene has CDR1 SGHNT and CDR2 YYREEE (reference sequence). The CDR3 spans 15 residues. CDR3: CASSLGTGPGEPQHF. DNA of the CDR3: TGTGCCAGCAGCTTGGGGACGGGGCCGGGGGAGCCCCAGCATTTT.

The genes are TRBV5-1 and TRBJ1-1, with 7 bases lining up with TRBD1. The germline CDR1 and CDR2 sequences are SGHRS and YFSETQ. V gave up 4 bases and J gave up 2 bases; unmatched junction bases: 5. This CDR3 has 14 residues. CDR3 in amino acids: CASSVGQSNTEAFF. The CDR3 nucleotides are TGCGCCAGCAGCGTGGGACAGTCAAACACTGAAGCTTTCTTT.

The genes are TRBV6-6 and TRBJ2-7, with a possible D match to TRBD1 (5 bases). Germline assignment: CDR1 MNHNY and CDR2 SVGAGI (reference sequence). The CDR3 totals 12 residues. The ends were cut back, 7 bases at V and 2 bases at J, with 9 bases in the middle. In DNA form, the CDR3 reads TGTGCCAGCACTGGGGCGGCCTACGAGCAGTACTTC. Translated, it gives CASTGAAYEQYF.

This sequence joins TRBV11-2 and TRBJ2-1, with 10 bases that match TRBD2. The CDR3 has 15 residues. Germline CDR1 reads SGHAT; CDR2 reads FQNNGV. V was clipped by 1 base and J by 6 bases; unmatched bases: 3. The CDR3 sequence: CASSLVLAGTNEQFF. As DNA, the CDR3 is TGTGCCAGCAGCTTAGTACTAGCGGGAACCAATGAGCAGTTCTTC.

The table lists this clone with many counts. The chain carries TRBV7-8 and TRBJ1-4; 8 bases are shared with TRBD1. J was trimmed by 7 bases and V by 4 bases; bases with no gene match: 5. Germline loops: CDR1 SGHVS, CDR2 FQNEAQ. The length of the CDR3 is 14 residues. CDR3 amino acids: CASSSDRGFEKLFF. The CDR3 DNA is TGTGCCAGCAGCTCCGACAGGGGATTTGAAAAACTGTTTTTT.

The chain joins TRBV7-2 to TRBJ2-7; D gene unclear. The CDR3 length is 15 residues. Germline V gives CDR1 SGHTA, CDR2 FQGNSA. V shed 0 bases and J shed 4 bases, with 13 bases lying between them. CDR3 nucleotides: TGTGCCAGCAGCTTAGCGGACGGGCCGCAATACGAGCAGTACTTC. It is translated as CASSLADGPQYEQYF.

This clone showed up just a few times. The CDR3 DNA reads as TGTGCCAGCAGTACAGGGGACAATGAGCAGTTCTTC. As protein: CASSTGDNEQFF. The chain links TRBV7-3 to TRBJ2-1; 7 nucleotides agree with TRBD1. With 6 bases clipped from V and 5 bases from J, the junction kept 1 base outside the gene matches. CDR1 and CDR2 (germline): SGHTA, FQGTGA. The length of the CDR3 is 12 residues.